At least ten counts were recorded for the clone carrying this T cell receptor (beta chain). TCRdb ran MiXCR on the 5' RACE reads and lists one entry per CDR3 protein. The table shows tens of thousands of distinct CDR3 sequences, with about 13% occurring only once. This entry belongs to a study of neurological immune-mediated disorders. There are 15 residues in the CDR3. Germline V gene sequence: CDR1 DFQATT, CDR2 SNEGSKA (reference sequence). Losses at the gene ends were 3 bases for V and 4 bases for J; bases not matched to a gene: 10. The TCR was taken from a woman aged 60-75 years with HTLV-1-associated myelopathy (HAM/TSP). The chain has TRBV20-1 and TRBJ2-7; 9 bases match TRBD1. What was sequenced was PBMCs. Here the CDR3 reads CSASRGTGGKYEQYF. The DNA of the CDR3 is TGCAGTGCTAGTCGAGGCACAGGGGGCAAGTACGAGCAGTACTTC.